This T cell receptor (beta chain) was found in a study of beta chain features in type 1 diabetes. Expressed TCRB transcripts were sequenced after all isolated RNA was converted to cDNA. Using immunoSEQ multiplex PCR, the repertoire was profiled, and TCRdb retains in-frame clones only, with some absent. The sample contains 680,000 or so clones, 13% of which appear only once. Study results and limitations: Across all four CD4+ subsets, people with type 1 diabetes showed modestly shorter TCRB CDR3s.

Concerning this clone: Its antigen remains unknown.

CDR1 is SGHRS and CDR2 is YFSETQ in the germline V gene. The V end lost 4 bases, the J end lost 0 bases, and 20 bases lay between the germline ends. This CDR3 is built from 18 residues. This clonotype originated in a man younger than 35 with type 1 diabetes. The sequencing sample was made of naive CD4+ T cells from blood. The genes are TRBV5-1 and TRBJ1-3, with a weak D call TRBD1 (5 bases). CDR3 loop: CASSAGPYRQASGNTIYF. In DNA, the CDR3 is TGCGCCAGCAGCGCGGGACCTTACCGACAAGCCTCTGGAAACACCATATATTTT.